Listed below are T cell receptor beta chains from one sample, sequenced in a study of shared clonotypes between healthy human individuals. Using immunoSEQ multiplex PCR, the repertoire was profiled, and TCRdb retains in-frame clones only, with some absent. The data hold 550,000 to 600,000 clones, with 95% to 98% observed a single time. The sample consisted of naive CD8+ T cells sorted from blood. These receptors were taken from a man in his thirties or forties in good health. Each CDR3 is given with its conserved first and last residue. A D gene is named only where the DNA matches it firmly. Expanded clones are given a class, and other clones once, few, many or no size at all.

clone_size: .; v_call: TRBV7-9; j_call: TRBJ1-1; d_call: TRBD1; cdr3_aa: CASTGTGALSEAFF; cdr3_nt: TGTGCCAGCACTGGGACAGGGGCTTTATCTGAAGCTTTCTTT
clone_size: .; v_call: TRBV29-1; j_call: TRBJ2-1; d_call: .; cdr3_aa: CSVEPDSYNEQFF; cdr3_nt: TGCAGCGTTGAACCGGACAGCTACAATGAGCAGTTCTTC
clone_size: .; v_call: TRBV10-1; j_call: TRBJ2-1; d_call: TRBD2; cdr3_aa: CASSDRGREFNYNEQFF; cdr3_nt: TGCGCCAGCAGTGATCGAGGGAGGGAGTTTAACTACAATGAGCAGTTCTTC
clone_size: .; v_call: TRBV6-1; j_call: TRBJ2-3; d_call: .; cdr3_aa: CASSSWGVEADTQYF; cdr3_nt: TGTGCCAGCAGCTCGTGGGGAGTCGAGGCAGATACGCAGTATTTT
clone_size: .; v_call: TRBV9; j_call: TRBJ2-2; d_call: .; cdr3_aa: CASRKAEAGELFF; cdr3_nt: TGTGCCAGCAGGAAGGCGGAGGCCGGGGAGCTGTTTTTT
clone_size: .; v_call: TRBV27; j_call: TRBJ2-2; d_call: .; cdr3_aa: CASSLLSTGANTGELFF; cdr3_nt: TGTGCCAGCAGTTTACTCTCAACGGGGGCGAACACCGGGGAGCTGTTTTTT
clone_size: .; v_call: TRBV9; j_call: TRBJ1-1; d_call: TRBD1; cdr3_aa: CASSATGDTEAFF; cdr3_nt: TGTGCCAGCAGCGCTACAGGGGATACTGAAGCTTTCTTT
clone_size: once; v_call: TRBV6-1; j_call: TRBJ2-1; d_call: .; cdr3_aa: CASSAPSAVYEQFF; cdr3_nt: TGTGCCAGCAGTGCCCCGTCTGCCGTGTATGAGCAGTTCTTC
clone_size: .; v_call: TRBV15; j_call: TRBJ2-3; d_call: .; cdr3_aa: CATSRPQDPRNTYTQYF; cdr3_nt: TGTGCCACCAGCAGACCTCAAGACCCCCGAAATACTTATACGCAGTATTTT
clone_size: .; v_call: TRBV7-2; j_call: TRBJ2-3; d_call: TRBD2; cdr3_aa: CASSPLGLAGGPDTDTQYF; cdr3_nt: TGTGCCAGCAGCCCGCTTGGACTAGCGGGAGGGCCCGACACAGATACGCAGTATTTT
clone_size: .; v_call: TRBV29-1; j_call: TRBJ2-7; d_call: .; cdr3_aa: CSVDPTGRNYEQYF; cdr3_nt: TGCAGCGTTGATCCCACCGGTCGAAACTACGAGCAGTACTTC
clone_size: once; v_call: TRBV18; j_call: TRBJ2-7; d_call: .; cdr3_aa: CASSRPPGDYEQYF; cdr3_nt: TGTGCCAGCTCACGACCTCCCGGGGACTACGAGCAGTACTTC
clone_size: .; v_call: TRBV7-9; j_call: TRBJ2-3; d_call: .; cdr3_aa: CASSTTTSTDTQYF; cdr3_nt: TGTGCCAGCAGCACCACGACGTCCACAGATACGCAGTATTTT
clone_size: .; v_call: TRBV27; j_call: TRBJ2-7; d_call: .; cdr3_aa: CASSSLSSYEQYF; cdr3_nt: TGTGCCAGCAGTTCCCTAAGCTCCTACGAGCAGTACTTC
clone_size: .; v_call: TRBV4-1; j_call: TRBJ2-1; d_call: TRBD2; cdr3_aa: CASSQDQGLEDEQFF; cdr3_nt: TGCGCCAGCAGCCAAGATCAGGGACTAGAGGATGAGCAGTTCTTC
clone_size: .; v_call: TRBV6-5; j_call: TRBJ2-1; d_call: TRBD2; cdr3_aa: CASSYSILAGYNEQFF; cdr3_nt: TGTGCCAGCAGTTACTCGATTCTAGCGGGTTACAATGAGCAGTTCTTC
clone_size: .; v_call: TRBV11-2; j_call: TRBJ2-7; d_call: .; cdr3_aa: CASSLAAPDGNSYEQYF; cdr3_nt: TGTGCCAGCAGCTTAGCGGCCCCGGACGGGAACTCCTACGAGCAGTACTTC
clone_size: .; v_call: TRBV11-2; j_call: TRBJ2-3; d_call: .; cdr3_aa: CASSLGTDTQYF; cdr3_nt: TGTGCCAGCAGCTTAGGAACGGATACGCAGTATTTT
clone_size: .; v_call: TRBV29-1; j_call: TRBJ2-1; d_call: TRBD1; cdr3_aa: CSVVQGSYEQFF; cdr3_nt: TGCAGCGTTGTACAGGGGAGTTATGAGCAGTTCTTC
clone_size: once; v_call: TRBV15; j_call: TRBJ2-1; d_call: .; cdr3_aa: CATSIRQAGLYNEQFF; cdr3_nt: TGTGCCACCAGCATACGCCAGGCGGGCCTCTACAATGAGCAGTTCTTC
clone_size: .; v_call: TRBV7-6; j_call: TRBJ2-1; d_call: .; cdr3_aa: CASSLVVIDAPEQFF; cdr3_nt: TGTGCCAGCAGCTTAGTCGTGATCGATGCCCCCGAGCAGTTCTTC
clone_size: .; v_call: TRBV5-1; j_call: TRBJ2-3; d_call: .; cdr3_aa: CASSFSGHLGTDTQYF; cdr3_nt: TGCGCCAGCAGCTTTTCGGGCCACTTGGGGACAGATACGCAGTATTTT
clone_size: .; v_call: TRBV19; j_call: TRBJ2-7; d_call: TRBD2; cdr3_aa: CASTPSGGGEQYF; cdr3_nt: TGTGCCAGTACCCCCTCGGGGGGTGGCGAGCAGTACTTC
clone_size: .; v_call: TRBV7-9; j_call: TRBJ2-1; d_call: .; cdr3_aa: CASSLAGRGTSSYNEQFF; cdr3_nt: TGTGCCAGCAGCTTAGCAGGCAGGGGAACGAGCTCCTACAATGAGCAGTTCTTC
clone_size: .; v_call: TRBV11-2; j_call: TRBJ2-7; d_call: .; cdr3_aa: CASRQGREQYF; cdr3_nt: TGTGCCAGCAGACAGGGTCGCGAGCAGTACTTC
clone_size: .; v_call: TRBV4-3; j_call: TRBJ1-2; d_call: TRBD1; cdr3_aa: CASSQVSGGLDYGYTF; cdr3_nt: TGCGCCAGCAGCCAAGTTTCAGGGGGCCTAGACTATGGCTACACCTTC
clone_size: .; v_call: TRBV7-8; j_call: TRBJ1-5; d_call: .; cdr3_aa: CASSLRQGSQPQHF; cdr3_nt: TGTGCCAGCAGCTTACGTCAGGGGAGTCAGCCCCAGCATTTT
clone_size: .; v_call: TRBV7-8; j_call: TRBJ2-1; d_call: .; cdr3_aa: CASSPGVGVNEQFF; cdr3_nt: TGTGCCAGCAGCCCCGGGGTGGGAGTCAATGAGCAGTTCTTC
clone_size: .; v_call: TRBV10-3; j_call: TRBJ1-5; d_call: TRBD1; cdr3_aa: CAISEGTAGYQPQHF; cdr3_nt: TGTGCCATCAGTGAGGGGACAGCCGGGTATCAGCCCCAGCATTTT
clone_size: .; v_call: TRBV15; j_call: TRBJ1-2; d_call: .; cdr3_aa: CATSREGRASGYTF; cdr3_nt: TGTGCCACCAGCAGAGAGGGCAGGGCTTCCGGCTACACCTTC
clone_size: .; v_call: TRBV7-9; j_call: TRBJ2-5; d_call: TRBD1; cdr3_aa: CATRPKGADRETQYF; cdr3_nt: TGTGCCACCCGCCCAAAGGGGGCGGATAGAGAGACCCAGTACTTC
clone_size: .; v_call: TRBV7-9; j_call: TRBJ1-2; d_call: TRBD1; cdr3_aa: CASSPRQGATYGYTF; cdr3_nt: TGTGCCAGCAGCCCCAGGCAGGGGGCAACTTATGGCTACACCTTC
clone_size: .; v_call: TRBV7-6; j_call: TRBJ2-1; d_call: TRBD2; cdr3_aa: CASSLVLAGSSEFAQFF; cdr3_nt: TGTGCCAGCAGCTTAGTATTAGCGGGATCCTCTGAGTTTGCGCAGTTCTTC
clone_size: .; v_call: TRBV6-5; j_call: TRBJ1-4; d_call: .; cdr3_aa: CASSYRTPGEKLFF; cdr3_nt: TGTGCCAGCAGTTACAGGACCCCGGGTGAAAAACTGTTTTTT
clone_size: .; v_call: TRBV27; j_call: TRBJ1-5; d_call: TRBD1; cdr3_aa: CASSPGTGYQPQHF; cdr3_nt: TGTGCCAGCAGCCCCGGGACAGGGTATCAGCCCCAGCATTTT
clone_size: .; v_call: TRBV4-1; j_call: TRBJ1-1; d_call: .; cdr3_aa: CASRRVQNQLNTEAFF; cdr3_nt: TGCGCCAGCAGGAGGGTACAGAACCAATTGAACACTGAAGCTTTCTTT
clone_size: .; v_call: TRBV2; j_call: TRBJ1-4; d_call: .; cdr3_aa: CASTPYSWDTSNEKLFF; cdr3_nt: TGTGCCAGCACTCCCTATAGTTGGGACACCTCTAATGAAAAACTGTTTTTT
clone_size: .; v_call: TRBV27; j_call: TRBJ1-4; d_call: .; cdr3_aa: CASMGHINEKLFF; cdr3_nt: TGTGCCAGCATGGGACATATTAATGAAAAACTGTTTTTT
clone_size: .; v_call: TRBV7-9; j_call: TRBJ2-1; d_call: .; cdr3_aa: CASSLARVNNEQFF; cdr3_nt: TGTGCCAGCAGCTTAGCGCGCGTCAACAATGAGCAGTTCTTC
clone_size: once; v_call: TRBV4-1; j_call: TRBJ2-2; d_call: TRBD2; cdr3_aa: CASSQEGVAGGTGELFF; cdr3_nt: TGCGCCAGCAGCCAAGAGGGGGTAGCGGGAGGCACCGGGGAGCTGTTTTTT
clone_size: once; v_call: TRBV14; j_call: TRBJ2-7; d_call: .; cdr3_aa: CASSVDRPYEQYF; cdr3_nt: TGTGCCAGCAGCGTCGACAGGCCCTACGAGCAGTACTTC
clone_size: .; v_call: TRBV6-1; j_call: TRBJ2-7; d_call: .; cdr3_aa: CASRGDTYEQYF; cdr3_nt: TGTGCCAGCAGGGGGGACACGTACGAGCAGTACTTC
clone_size: .; v_call: TRBV9; j_call: TRBJ1-2; d_call: TRBD1; cdr3_aa: CASSTRAGGYGYTF; cdr3_nt: TGTGCCAGCAGCACCCGGGCAGGGGGTTATGGCTACACCTTC
clone_size: .; v_call: TRBV29-1; j_call: TRBJ2-2; d_call: .; cdr3_aa: CSAGTYTGELFF; cdr3_nt: TGCAGCGCTGGGACTTACACCGGGGAGCTGTTTTTT
clone_size: .; v_call: TRBV27; j_call: TRBJ2-3; d_call: .; cdr3_aa: CASSSLALSTSTDTQYF; cdr3_nt: TGTGCCAGCAGTTCCTTAGCTTTGAGCACTAGCACAGATACGCAGTATTTT
clone_size: once; v_call: TRBV10-3; j_call: TRBJ2-7; d_call: .; cdr3_aa: CAMGSEGSYEQYF; cdr3_nt: TGTGCCATGGGGAGCGAGGGCTCCTACGAGCAGTACTTC
clone_size: .; v_call: TRBV6-5; j_call: TRBJ1-2; d_call: TRBD1; cdr3_aa: CASSTTGNGYTF; cdr3_nt: TGTGCCAGCAGTACGACAGGGAATGGCTACACCTTC
clone_size: .; v_call: TRBV27; j_call: TRBJ2-3; d_call: TRBD1; cdr3_aa: CASSGDRGRLDTQYF; cdr3_nt: TGTGCCAGCAGCGGGGACAGGGGGCGGTTAGATACGCAGTATTTT
clone_size: .; v_call: TRBV11-2; j_call: TRBJ2-7; d_call: .; cdr3_aa: CASSLGQFSVYEQYF; cdr3_nt: TGTGCCAGCAGCTTAGGACAGTTTTCCGTCTACGAGCAGTACTTC
clone_size: .; v_call: TRBV30; j_call: TRBJ2-7; d_call: TRBD2; cdr3_aa: CAWEGTSGAYSYEQYF; cdr3_nt: TGTGCCTGGGAAGGGACTAGCGGTGCTTACTCCTACGAGCAGTACTTC
clone_size: .; v_call: TRBV11-2; j_call: TRBJ1-1; d_call: .; cdr3_aa: CASSLEGVGGHLNTEAFF; cdr3_nt: TGTGCCAGCAGCTTAGAGGGGGTGGGTGGACATTTGAACACTGAAGCTTTCTTT
clone_size: .; v_call: TRBV5-1; j_call: TRBJ2-1; d_call: .; cdr3_aa: CASSLAEFSYNEQFF; cdr3_nt: TGCGCCAGCAGCTTGGCGGAGTTTTCCTACAATGAGCAGTTCTTC
clone_size: .; v_call: TRBV27; j_call: TRBJ2-1; d_call: TRBD2; cdr3_aa: CASSLETSGHNEQFF; cdr3_nt: TGTGCCAGCAGTTTAGAAACTAGCGGGCACAATGAGCAGTTCTTC
clone_size: .; v_call: TRBV5-5; j_call: TRBJ1-2; d_call: .; cdr3_aa: CASSLPGRQNYGYTF; cdr3_nt: TGTGCCAGCAGCTTGCCGGGACGGCAGAACTATGGCTACACCTTC
clone_size: .; v_call: TRBV9; j_call: TRBJ1-1; d_call: .; cdr3_aa: CASTRGTEAFF; cdr3_nt: TGTGCCAGCACCCGGGGGACTGAAGCTTTCTTT
clone_size: once; v_call: TRBV5-5; j_call: TRBJ1-2; d_call: .; cdr3_aa: CASSLRAQGGYTF; cdr3_nt: TGTGCCAGCAGCTTGAGGGCTCAAGGGGGCTACACCTTC
clone_size: .; v_call: TRBV7-7; j_call: TRBJ2-5; d_call: .; cdr3_aa: CASSQNPSRHQETQYF; cdr3_nt: TGTGCTAGCAGCCAAAATCCGTCCCGGCACCAAGAGACCCAGTACTTC
clone_size: .; v_call: TRBV29-1; j_call: TRBJ1-1; d_call: .; cdr3_aa: CSVESGSNTEAFF; cdr3_nt: TGCAGCGTTGAGTCAGGGAGCAACACTGAAGCTTTCTTT
clone_size: .; v_call: TRBV4-1; j_call: TRBJ1-1; d_call: .; cdr3_aa: CASSLRLGFEAFF; cdr3_nt: TGCGCCAGCAGCCTACGTCTGGGTTTTGAAGCTTTCTTT
clone_size: .; v_call: TRBV4-3; j_call: TRBJ2-7; d_call: .; cdr3_aa: CASSQIGGEQYF; cdr3_nt: TGCGCCAGCAGCCAAATCGGGGGCGAGCAGTACTTC